Below are 28 T cell receptor beta chains sequenced from a single sample in a study of post-analysis software for immune sequencing data. General study points: With TRBV5-6, TRBV5-1 and TRBV20-1 included, several TRBV segments were more frequent in patients than in controls.

The TCR beta cDNA libraries carried unique molecular identifiers. Each CDR3 protein gets one entry after TCRdb re-called the PCR reads with MiXCR. The sample comprises 350,000 to 450,000 distinct CDR3 sequences, about 39% of which are singletons, and under 9% rests with the top ten. No antigen is known for these receptors. Sequencing used blood. These receptors were taken from a girl aged 2 to 10 with multiple sclerosis.

This clonotype was detected once. This chain links TRBV5-1 with TRBJ2-7, with a tentative D call TRBD2 (6 bases). The CDR3 extends over 15 amino acids. V lost 2 bases and J lost 7, with 19 bases in between. Germline V gives CDR1 SGHRS, CDR2 YFSETQ. Here the CDR3 reads CASSFLASVTGEQYF. The DNA of the CDR3 is TGCGCCAGCAGCTTTCTGGCTAGCGTCACGGGAGAGCAGTACTTC.

This clonotype was seen a few times. This chain connects TRBV28 to TRBJ2-7; the match to TRBD1 covers 8 bases. TRBJ2-5 matches the DNA end more closely, so the J call is doubtful. The germline V gene has CDR1 MDHEN and CDR2 SYDVKM. The CDR3 loop spans 14 amino acids. CDR3 sequence (DNA): TGTGCCAGCAGTTCGGGGACAGGCCAGGAGACCCAGTACTTC. Translated, it gives CASSSGTGQETQYF.

The genes are TRBV29-1 and TRBJ2-5; the match to TRBD2 covers 7 bases. TRBJ2-7 matches the DNA end more closely, so the J call is doubtful. In germline, CDR1 is SQVTM, CDR2 ANQGSEA. The CDR3 runs 14 residues. The CDR3 coding sequence is TGCAGCGTTGAATTCCCGGGACTAACCTACGAGCAGTACTTC. As protein: CSVEFPGLTYEQYF.

The J gene is TRBJ2-4, the V gene TRBV5-1; D is unresolved. Germline V gene data show CDR1 as SGHRS and CDR2 as YFSETQ. V was trimmed by 0 bases and J by 2 bases, leaving 15 bases between them. The CDR3 has 17 amino acids. CDR3 protein: CASSLAVGRITKNIQYF. In nucleotides, the CDR3 is TGCGCCAGCAGCTTGGCGGTTGGAAGAATAACCAAAAACATTCAGTACTTC. Supplemented by reference TRBV5-1 and TRBJ2-4, the full variable domain reads KAGVTQTPRYLIKTRGQQVTLSCSPISGHRSVSWYQQTPGQGLQFLFEYFSETQRNKGNFPGRFSGRQFSNSRSEMNVSTLELGDSALYLCASSLAVGRITKNIQYFGAGTRLSVL.

There are a few counts of this clonotype. The chain recombines TRBV13 with TRBJ2-1; TRBD1 is a possible D gene (6 bases). From germline, CDR1 is PRHDT and CDR2 FYEKMQ (reference sequence). The CDR3 has 15 residues. V dropped 4 bases and J dropped 2 bases, with 12 bases sitting between them. CDR3 loop: CASSSKGVPYNEQFF. The CDR3 nucleotides are TGTGCCAGCAGCTCCAAGGGGGTCCCCTACAATGAGCAGTTCTTC.

This clonotype was counted a few times. The V and J genes are TRBV24-1 and TRBJ2-5; 11 bases are a match to TRBD2. Per the germline V gene, CDR1 is KGHDR and CDR2 is SFDVKD. Losses at the gene ends were 3 bases for V and 0 bases for J; bases not matched to a gene: 8. The CDR3 is 18 amino acids. The CDR3 sequence: CATSDRWTSGLNQETQYF. The DNA of the CDR3 is TGTGCCACCAGTGATCGCTGGACTAGCGGGCTTAACCAAGAGACCCAGTACTTC.

This clonotype turned up a few times. This chain joins TRBV12-3 or TRBV12-4 and TRBJ2-3; tentatively, D is TRBD1 (5 bases). The V end lost 7 bases, the J end lost 3 bases, and 20 bases lay between the germline ends. The CDR3 has 16 amino acids. CDR3 region: CASTPYWAGPTDTQYF. Here the CDR3 DNA reads TGTGCCAGCACCCCCTACTGGGCAGGGCCTACAGATACGCAGTATTTT.

J is TRBJ2-7 and V is TRBV2, with D uncertain. The germline V gene encodes CDR1 SNHLY and CDR2 FYNNEI. Between the trimmed V and J ends, which lost 6 bases and 0 bases, there was a span of 3 bases. CDR3 length: 11 residues. CDR3 sequence: CASRSSYEQYF. Here the CDR3 DNA reads TGTGCCAGCAGAAGCTCCTACGAGCAGTACTTC. The variable domain in full, completed from reference TRBV2 and TRBJ2-7, reads EPEVTQTPSHQVTQMGQEVILRCVPISNHLYFYWYRQILGQKVEFLVSFYNNEISEKSEIFDDQFSVERPDGSNFTLKIRSTKLEDSAMYFCASRSSYEQYFGPGTRLTVT.

This clonotype has at least ten counts. The chain is built from TRBV7-2 and TRBJ2-1; no definite D call. Germline V lookup: CDR1 SGHTA, CDR2 FQGNSA. With 1 base removed from V and 6 bases from J, the gap between germline ends came to 4 bases. The CDR3 has 12 amino acids. The CDR3 sequence: CASSLGSNEQFF. CDR3 bases: TGTGCCAGCAGCTTAGGCAGCAATGAGCAGTTCTTC.

This clonotype was observed a handful of times. The V call is TRBV4-1, the J call TRBJ1-2, with D hard to call. Germline V gene data show CDR1 as MGHRA and CDR2 as YSYEKL. V lost 0 bases to trimming and J lost 4 bases, with 6 bases between them. The CDR3 covers 13 residues. The DNA for the CDR3 is TGCGCCAGCAGCCAAGAGACATCCTATGGCTACACCTTC. It translates to CASSQETSYGYTF.

This chain connects TRBV6-5 to TRBJ1-4, with a weak D call TRBD1 (5 bases). This CDR3 contains 14 residues. Germline V gene sequence: CDR1 MNHEY, CDR2 SVGAGI. Trimming pared 2 bases from V and 8 bases from J, leaving 12 bases between. The CDR3 sequence is CASSYRGAEEKLFF. The CDR3 DNA reads TGTGCCAGCAGTTACAGGGGCGCAGAGGAAAAACTGTTTTTT.

The chain employs TRBV9 and TRBJ1-2; D is unclear. Germline lookup yields CDR1 SGDLS and CDR2 YYNGEE. V shed 4 bases and J shed 4 bases, with 14 bases lying between them. This CDR3 region has 14 residues. CDR3 residues: CASSRGGQVYGYTF. DNA of the CDR3: TGTGCCAGCAGCCGCGGCGGGCAGGTCTATGGCTACACCTTC.

This clonotype has a count of ten or more. This chain uses TRBV5-1 with TRBJ2-7; 9 bases are shared with TRBD2. Germline V lookup: CDR1 SGHRS, CDR2 YFSETQ. V trimming: 0 bases; J trimming: 2 bases; junction bases outside the gene matches: 3. The CDR3 totals 15 residues. The CDR3 sequence: CASSLVSGSTYEQYF. Here the CDR3 DNA reads TGCGCCAGCAGCTTGGTTAGCGGGAGTACCTACGAGCAGTACTTC.

The chain is built from TRBV3-1 and TRBJ2-4; TRBD1 matches at 7 bases. The J call is uncertain, as TRBJ2-7 better fits the DNA end. There are 19 residues in the CDR3. In germline, CDR1 is LGHDT, CDR2 YNNKEL (reference sequence). CDR3 residues: CASSPRLGTALFRSYEQYF. The CDR3 nucleotides are TGTGCCAGCAGCCCGAGACTCGGGACAGCCTTATTTCGATCCTACGAGCAGTACTTC.

The chain uses TRBV5-5 and TRBJ2-5; the D gene could be TRBD1 or TRBD2 (5 bases each). The CDR3 is 13 amino acids. Trimming took off 3 bases at V and 3 bases at J, with 9 bases between the two ends. Germline CDR1 SGHKS, CDR2 YYEKEE (reference sequence). The CDR3, as DNA: TGTGCCAGCAGCTGGGGGTTGAAAGAGACCCAGTACTTC. This translates into CASSWGLKETQYF.

The chain carries TRBV29-1 and TRBJ1-1; D is unclear. Germline V gives CDR1 SQVTM, CDR2 ANQGSEA. CDR3 length: 13 amino acids. The V end was cut by 3 bases, the J end by 0 bases, with 8 bases between. The CDR3 sequence is CSVEGQVNTEAFF. CDR3 sequence (DNA): TGCAGCGTTGAGGGCCAGGTGAACACTGAAGCTTTCTTT.

This clonotype occurred a few times. Here the CDR3 reads CSALPSTRATNYGYTF. The CDR3 region has the DNA TGCAGTGCCCTGCCCTCAACCAGGGCCACTAACTATGGCTACACCTTC. The chain employs TRBV20-1 and TRBJ1-2, with D maybe TRBD1 (5 bases). The CDR3 covers 16 residues. Trimming stripped 6 bases from V and 0 bases from J, with 20 bases between. CDR1 and CDR2 from the germline V gene are DFQATT and SNEGSKA (reference sequence).

The genes are TRBV27 and TRBJ2-3; 9 bases are shared with TRBD2. The CDR3 consists of 16 residues. CDR1 MNHEY and CDR2 SMNVEV come from the germline V gene (reference sequence). Losses at the gene ends were 11 bases for V and 4 bases for J; bases not matched to a gene: 16. CDR3 DNA sequence: TGTGCCGGCCGATCGCCCGGGACTAGCATAGCAGATACGCAGTATTTT. Its protein is CAGRSPGTSIADTQYF.

This clonotype has just a few counts. V usage is TRBV20-1 and J usage is TRBJ1-2, with a tentative D call TRBD1 (6 bases). This CDR3 has 13 amino acids. Between the trimmed V and J ends, which lost 5 bases and 0 bases, there was a span of 10 bases. Per germline, CDR1 DFQATT and CDR2 SNEGSKA (reference sequence). The CDR3 DNA follows: TGCAGTGCTCGGACAGCCGCTAACTATGGCTACACCTTC. Amino acid sequence: CSARTAANYGYTF.

This clonotype showed up just a few times. This rearrangement joins TRBV7-9 to TRBJ2-1, with a weak D call TRBD2 (5 bases). Germline CDR1 SEHNR, CDR2 FQNEAQ (reference sequence). Trimming took 10 bases from V and 7 from J, leaving 20 bases between them. The CDR3 extends over 14 amino acids. The CDR3 region has the DNA TGTGCCACCCTCCAAGGGAGTGGGAGAAATGAGCAGTTCTTC. Translated, it gives CATLQGSGRNEQFF.

This clonotype was seen repeatedly, ten times or more. The chain uses TRBV29-1 and TRBJ2-7; 8 positions match TRBD2. The CDR3 runs 14 residues. CDR1 and CDR2 (germline): SQVTM, ANQGSEA. J gave up 5 bases and V 3 bases, and 9 bases lay outside the gene matches. CDR3 sequence: CSVDGQSGSDEQYF. As DNA, the CDR3 is TGCAGCGTTGATGGGCAGAGCGGGAGTGACGAGCAGTACTTC.

This clonotype was detected only a few times. The chain recombines TRBV4-1 with TRBJ1-2, with 8 positions matching TRBD1. The ends lost 1 base at V and 9 bases at J; junction bases unmatched: 22. Germline V CDR1 and CDR2: MGHRA, YSYEKL. The CDR3 spans 19 residues. Here the CDR3 reads CASSQVSKVQGATDMRYTF. DNA of the CDR3: TGCGCCAGCAGCCAAGTGTCAAAAGTGCAGGGGGCAACTGATATGCGCTACACCTTC.

The V call is TRBV29-1, the J call TRBJ1-2, with 7 bases aligning to TRBD1. This CDR3 spans 14 amino acids. Losses at the gene ends were 6 bases for V and 2 bases for J; bases not matched to a gene: 9. CDR1 and CDR2 (germline): SQVTM, ANQGSEA. CDR3 DNA: TGCAGCGTCCTAGGGACAGTGAGAAACTATGGCTACACCTTC. It translates to CSVLGTVRNYGYTF.

This chain uses TRBV6-1 with TRBJ2-5; D possibly uses TRBD1 or TRBD2 (7 bases each). From germline, CDR1 is MNHNS and CDR2 SASEGT. V lost 6 bases and J lost 1, with 15 bases in between. This CDR3 spans 15 amino acids. CDR3 residues: CASRGGTALQETQYF. CDR3 DNA sequence: TGTGCCAGCAGGGGAGGGACAGCCCTCCAAGAGACCCAGTACTTC.

The gene calls are TRBV20-1 and TRBJ2-3, with D hard to call. The V end was cut by 3 bases, the J end by 1 base, with 14 bases between. The CDR3 runs to 15 residues. CDR1 and CDR2 (germline): DFQATT, SNEGSKA (reference sequence). The CDR3: CSARDFFWGTDTQYF. CDR3 in DNA: TGCAGTGCTAGGGATTTTTTTTGGGGCACAGATACGCAGTATTTT.

This chain uses TRBV11-2 with TRBJ1-1; 7 positions agree with TRBD1. The CDR3 has 15 residues. Germline CDR1 SGHAT, CDR2 FQNNGV. J gave up 10 bases and V 1 base, and 12 bases lay outside the gene matches. The CDR3 protein is CASSLGDRVVSGAFF. For the CDR3, the DNA is TGTGCCAGCAGCTTAGGAGACAGGGTCGTCTCTGGAGCTTTCTTT.

The rearrangement uses TRBV20-1 and TRBJ2-3; TRBD2 matches 12 bases. V trimming: 5 bases; J trimming: 6 bases; junction bases outside the gene matches: 0. The CDR3 consists of 12 residues. Germline CDR1 DFQATT, CDR2 SNEGSKA (reference sequence). This chain's CDR3 is CSALAGGDTQYF. CDR3 DNA: TGCAGTGCTCTAGCGGGGGGGGATACGCAGTATTTT.

Only a few counts were recorded for this clonotype. The CDR3 nucleotides read TGTGCCAGCACCTCCCCCCGAAGATTTGGTGCAGATACGCAGTATTTT. It is translated as CASTSPRRFGADTQYF. V and J are TRBV7-9 and TRBJ2-3, with D uncertain. Trimming took off 7 bases at V and 4 bases at J, with 21 bases between the two ends. CDR3 length: 16 residues. CDR1 SEHNR and CDR2 FQNEAQ come from the germline V gene (reference sequence). The full variable domain, rest sourced from reference TRBV7-9 and TRBJ2-3, is DTGVSQNPRHKITKRGQNVTFRCDPISEHNRLYWYRQTLGQGPEFLTYFQNEAQLEKSRLLSDRFSAERPKGSFSTLEIQRTEQGDSAMYLCASTSPRRFGADTQYFGPGTRLTVL.